This T cell receptor (beta chain) was recovered during a study of tumor-infiltrating lymphocytes in primary liver carcinoma. The input was 450 to 550 ng total RNA; TCR beta cDNA was made from it with a constant-region primer. Slightly modified ARM-PCR with three nested multiplex PCR rounds yielded TCR beta libraries. TCRdb analysed the multiplex PCR reads with MiXCR anew, one entry per CDR3 protein. The data hold more than 70,000 distinct CDR3 sequences, with 65% to 80% observed a single time. This clonotype has just one count. Given the absence of the conserved phenylalanine or tryptophan at the CDR3 end, a read error is likely. Each 20-30 mg portion of unsorted bulk tissue served as the source for co-extraction of RNA and DNA. Cases comprised patients with primary liver carcinoma who received surgical resection. Chronic HBV infection was present, with no prior treatment. The sequence derives from a man aged 35-49 years with primary liver carcinoma and hepatitis B virus infection. Material: liver tumor tissue from sampling region 1. Subset denoted: tumor region T1, superior pole.

This CDR3 is CASKTTSVGYNEQFY. In DNA form, the CDR3 reads TGTGCCAGCAAGACTACCAGTGTGGGATACAATGAGCAGTTCTAC. V is TRBV6-5 and J is TRBJ2-1; perhaps TRBD2 as D (5 bases). This CDR3 spans 15 amino acids. Trimming stripped 7 bases from V and 4 bases from J, with 17 bases between. In germline, CDR1 is MNHEY, CDR2 SVGAGI.